This TCR beta chain is drawn from a study of T cells in localized non-small cell lung cancer. For this clone: Its antigen remains unidentified.

Findings of the study overall: Among the top 100 tumor clones, a median around 60 appeared in adjacent lung. Because researchers sequenced only one region of the tumor, heterogeneity is still possible. Higher adjacent-lung clonality was associated with shorter survival. Measurement of T cell clonality placed uninvolved adjacent lung highest, above the level in tumor.

Unmatched junction bases numbered 4, after V lost 5 bases and J lost 6 bases. The CDR3 is made up of 12 amino acids. Per the germline V gene, CDR1 is SGHRS and CDR2 is YFSETQ. Generated by immunoSEQ multiplex PCR, the TCRdb table keeps only in-frame clones and is missing some. The repertoire holds about 20,000 clones, with over 70% as singletons. Here the sequenced sample was PBMCs, taken before any cancer treatment. This chain uses TRBV5-1 with TRBJ1-2, with TRBD1 identical over 7 bases. This clonotype originated in a man aged 40 to 70 with stage II squamous cell lung carcinoma. The CDR3, as DNA: TGCGCCAGCAGTTTTACAGGGGATGGCTACACCTTC. Protein product: CASSFTGDGYTF.